A selection of T cell receptor beta chains follows, all from one sample in a study of PD-1 blockade in classical Hodgkin lymphoma. Clones were sequenced by immunoSEQ multiplex PCR, and TCRdb holds only the in-frame ones, with some missing. The sample contains 9,500 to 15,000 clones, roughly 80% of which appear only once. Here the sequenced sample was CD4+ T cells from blood, taken at baseline. These TCRs come from a human donor with classical Hodgkin lymphoma. Each CDR3 is given with its conserved first and last residue. A D gene is named only where the DNA matches it firmly. Clone size is shown for a subset of rows, as once, few, many or a class of expanded clone.

>TRBJ1-5|TRBV6-6|NA|NA
TGTGCCAGCAGCAACAGGGAAGCCCAGCCCCAGCATTTT
CASSNREAQPQHF
>TRBJ2-1|TRBV18|NA|NA
TGTGCCAGCTCACCCGGGTTCGATGAGCAGTTCTTC
CASSPGFDEQFF
>TRBJ1-6|TRBV7-2|TRBD1|NA
TGTGCCAGCAGCTTACAGACAGGGAAACCTCTGTCACCCCTCCACTTT
CASSLQTGKPLSPLHF
>TRBJ1-2|TRBV28|TRBD1|NA
TGTGCCAGCAGTTTAGGACAGGGAGGAGGCTACACCTTC
CASSLGQGGGYTF
>TRBJ2-1|TRBV2|TRBD1|NA
TGTGCCAGCAGTGTGAGGGGGCTTGAGCAGTTCTTC
CASSVRGLEQFF
>TRBJ1-3|TRBV7-9|NA|NA
TGTGCCAGCAGCCCCCGGGACACCATATATTTT
CASSPRDTIYF
>TRBJ2-7|TRBV12-5|TRBD1|NA
TGTGCTAGTGGTTTGGTACAGGGACAGGAGATCTACGAGCAGTACTTC
CASGLVQGQEIYEQYF
>TRBJ2-7|TRBV6-5|NA|NA
TGTGCCCAGCAAGGAGGGGCCTACGAGCAGTACTTC
CAQQGGAYEQYF
>TRBJ2-2|TRBV7-2|NA|NA
TGTGCCAGCAGCTTAGTTGAGAACACCGGGGAGCTGTTTTTT
CASSLVENTGELFF
>TRBJ1-5|TRBV19|NA|NA
TGTGCCAGTAGTGACCGAGCGTATCAGCCCCAGCATTTT
CASSDRAYQPQHF
>TRBJ1-1|TRBV4-2|NA|NA
TGTGCCAGCAGCCAAGATGTCGGATACGGCACTGAAGCTTTCTTT
CASSQDVGYGTEAFF
>TRBJ2-3|TRBV6-4|TRBD2|NA
TGTGCCAGCAGTAGGACAGAGACTAGCGGGGGGGAAGTATGCACAGATACGCAGTATTTT
CASSRTETSGGEVCTDTQYF
>TRBJ2-2|TRBV19|TRBD1|NA
TGTGCCAGTAGTATCCTCGGACAGGGGGCTAGGTTCGGGGAGCTGTTTTTT
CASSILGQGARFGELFF
>TRBJ2-3|TRBV30|TRBD2|NA
TGTGCCTGGAGTGTTCGGGGGGGCGGAACAGATACGCAGTATTTT
CAWSVRGGGTDTQYF
>TRBJ2-3|TRBV4-1|NA|NA
TGCGCCAGCAGTATGGCGGTTTTAAGCACAGATACGCAGTATTTT
CASSMAVLSTDTQYF
>TRBJ2-7|TRBV29-1|NA|NA
TGCAGCGTTGCCCCGAGAACCGATGGCGAGCAGTACTTC
CSVAPRTDGEQYF
>TRBJ1-2|TRBV4-2|NA|NA
TGTGCCAGCAGCCAAGATCCCGCTTTCGAAAACTATGGCTACACCTTC
CASSQDPAFENYGYTF
>TRBJ1-2|TRBV5-4|NA|NA
TGTGCCAGCAGCACCGGCGGGGACTATGGCTACACCTTC
CASSTGGDYGYTF
>TRBJ2-2|TRBV7-2|NA|once
TGTGCCAGCAGCTCGCGCAGGTCGCGGGCCGGGGAGCTGTTTTTT
CASSSRRSRAGELFF
>TRBJ1-2|TRBV14|NA|few
TGTGCCAGCAGCCAAACGGTGAACTATGGCTACACCTTC
CASSQTVNYGYTF
>TRBJ1-5|TRBV2|TRBD1|NA
TGTGCCAGCAGTTTAAGCAGGGGGCAGCCCCAGCATTTT
CASSLSRGQPQHF
>TRBJ2-5|TRBV7-2|NA|NA
TGTGCCAGCAGCTCCGGAATGGGGACCCAGTACTTC
CASSSGMGTQYF
>TRBJ1-2|TRBV30|TRBD1|once
TGCGCCTGGAGCGTTGCGGGACAGGGGCCGCGGACCTTC
CAWSVAGQGPRTF
>TRBJ2-3|TRBV2|NA|NA
TGTGCCAGCAGTGACGGCAGGGGAAGCACAGATACGCAGTATTTT
CASSDGRGSTDTQYF
>TRBJ2-7|TRBV6-5|TRBD1|NA
TGTGCCAGCAGTCCCCCGACAGGGGGCCGGTGGGAGCAGTACTTC
CASSPPTGGRWEQYF
>TRBJ1-2|TRBV7-2|TRBD1|NA
TGTGCCAGCAGCTTTGATACAGGGGGGACGGGAAACACCTTC
CASSFDTGGTGNTF
>TRBJ2-5|TRBV6-6|NA|NA
TGTGCCAGCAGTTACTTGGGCGGCGGAGAGACCCAGTACTTC
CASSYLGGGETQYF
>TRBJ2-2|TRBV12-5|TRBD2|NA
TGTGCTAGTGGTTTGATGGGAGGGCACACCGGGGAGCTGTTTTTT
CASGLMGGHTGELFF
>TRBJ2-7|TRBV11-1|NA|NA
TGTGCCAGCAGCCCTGGACTAACGAGCTCCTACGAGCAGTACTTC
CASSPGLTSSYEQYF
>TRBJ1-6|TRBV5-1|TRBD1|NA
TGCGCCAGCAGCCTACAGGGGGATAATTCACCCCTCCACTTT
CASSLQGDNSPLHF
>TRBJ1-6|TRBV4-3|NA|NA
TGCGCCAGCAGCCAAGAGACGTGGTTCGGGTCACCCCTCCACTTT
CASSQETWFGSPLHF
>TRBJ2-5|TRBV7-2|TRBD2|NA
TGTGCCAGCAGCTTAGTTAGCGGGGGGGCCTTAGGGCAAGAGACCCAGTACTTC
CASSLVSGGALGQETQYF
>TRBJ2-7|TRBV11-1|TRBD1|NA
TGTGCCAGCAGCTTATCGGCCCTGGGACAGCCATTCTCCTACGAGCAGTACTTC
CASSLSALGQPFSYEQYF
>TRBJ1-1|TRBV11-2|NA|NA
TGTGCCAGCAGCTTACCAGGGTTCATGAACACTGAAGCTTTCTTT
CASSLPGFMNTEAFF
>TRBJ1-6|TRBV25-1|TRBD1|NA
TGTGCCAGCCGTCCCGGACAGGGGTATAATTCACCCCTCCACTTT
CASRPGQGYNSPLHF
>TRBJ2-4|TRBV2|NA|NA
TGTGCCAGTTGTGAGAGGGGCGCCAAAAACATTCAGTACTTC
CASCERGAKNIQYF